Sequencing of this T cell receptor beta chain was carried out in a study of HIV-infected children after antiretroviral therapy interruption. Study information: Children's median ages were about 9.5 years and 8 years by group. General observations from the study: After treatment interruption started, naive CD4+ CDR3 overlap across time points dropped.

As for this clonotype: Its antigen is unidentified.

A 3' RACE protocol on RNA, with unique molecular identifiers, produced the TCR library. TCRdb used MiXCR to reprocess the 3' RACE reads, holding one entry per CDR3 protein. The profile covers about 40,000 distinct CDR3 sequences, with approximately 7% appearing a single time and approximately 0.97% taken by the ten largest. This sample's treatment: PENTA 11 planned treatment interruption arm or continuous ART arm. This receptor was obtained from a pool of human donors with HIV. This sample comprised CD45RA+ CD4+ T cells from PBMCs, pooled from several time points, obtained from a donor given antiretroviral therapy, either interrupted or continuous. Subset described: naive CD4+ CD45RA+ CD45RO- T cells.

The CDR3 nucleotides are TGTGCCAGCAGTTACTCTGACGGCGGCAATCAGCCCCAGCATTTT. Protein sequence: CASSYSDGGNQPQHF. The chain recombines TRBV6-2 or TRBV6-3 with TRBJ1-5; D remains unclear. The germline CDR1 and CDR2 sequences are MNHEY and SVGEGT. Trimming removed 0 bases from V and 2 bases from J, with 8 bases in between. The CDR3 consists of 15 residues.